The 16 T cell receptor beta chains presented below share a single source sample, sequenced in a study of T cell clones after liver transplantation. TCRdb keeps only in-frame clones here, not all; method: immunoSEQ multiplex PCR. Found here are some 120,000 clones, 90% of them singletons; the top ten hold roughly 0.8%. The material was CD4+ T cells from blood, obtained 12 months after liver transplant. Source of these receptors: a human patient who received a liver transplant. Some T cells may be supplied by the graft donor.

The chain's CDR3 is CASSPKTGTGANVLTF. The CDR3 DNA follows: TGCGCCAGCAGCCCGAAGACCGGGACTGGGGCCAACGTCCTGACTTTC. This chain uses TRBV5-1 with TRBJ2-6; D is possibly TRBD2 (5 bases). V lost 4 bases and J lost 2, with 13 bases in between. There are 16 residues in the CDR3. Germline CDR1 and CDR2: SGHRS and YFSETQ.

The rearrangement uses TRBV5-1 and TRBJ1-2; maybe TRBD1 (5 bases). The V gene's germline CDR1 is SGHRS and CDR2 YFSETQ. This CDR3 is built from 14 residues. The ends were cut back, 0 bases at V and 4 bases at J, with 10 bases in the middle. This CDR3 is CASSLAPGLYGYTF. CDR3 DNA: TGCGCCAGCAGCTTGGCCCCAGGGCTCTATGGCTACACCTTC.

The chain carries TRBV2 and TRBJ2-3; 9 nucleotides match TRBD2. V shed 11 bases, J shed 2 bases, and the junction held 8 bases outside the gene matches. CDR1 and CDR2 from the germline V gene are SNHLY and FYNNEI. The CDR3 length is 14 residues. The CDR3 DNA sequence: TGTGCCGCCAGGCGACTAGCGGCCACAGATACGCAGTATTTT. Translated, it gives CAARRLAATDTQYF.

V is TRBV5-1 and J is TRBJ2-7; D call uncertain. This CDR3 has 13 amino acids. The germline V gene encodes CDR1 SGHRS and CDR2 YFSETQ. Trimming shortened V by 0 bases and J by 3 bases, and 7 bases separated the two germline ends. The CDR3 spells CASSLAPSYEQYF. CDR3 DNA: TGCGCCAGCAGCTTGGCCCCTAGCTACGAGCAGTACTTC.

CDR3: CASSERGTTYQETQYF. In DNA, the CDR3 is TGTGCCAGCAGCGAGCGGGGGACCACCTACCAAGAGACCCAGTACTTC. The chain employs TRBV9 and TRBJ2-5; the match to TRBD2 covers 8 bases. There are 16 residues in the CDR3. Germline CDR1 is SGDLS and CDR2 is YYNGEE. Trimming at V came to 3 bases and at J to 0 bases, leaving 7 bases not matched to a gene.

The chain couples TRBV7-3 to TRBJ2-6; D is ambiguous. The V and J ends lost 2 bases and 0 bases respectively, with 14 bases between them. The germline gives CDR1 SGHTA, CDR2 FQGTGA. This CDR3 has 18 residues. DNA for the CDR3: TGTGCCAGCAGCTTAGATGCTCCCACTTACTCTGGGGCCAACGTCCTGACTTTC. The encoded protein is CASSLDAPTYSGANVLTF.

V gene TRBV5-6 combines with J gene TRBJ2-7; D is uncertain. This CDR3 region has 13 residues. Germline-derived CDR1 and CDR2 are SGHDT and YYEEEE. Trimming shortened V by 3 bases and J by 3 bases, and 10 bases separated the two germline ends. CDR3 protein: CASSSVSVYEQYF. The DNA for the CDR3 is TGTGCCAGCAGCTCAGTCTCAGTCTACGAGCAGTACTTC.

The chain recombines TRBV7-9 with TRBJ2-2; D perhaps matches TRBD2 (6 bases). CDR1 is SEHNR and CDR2 is FQNEAQ in the germline V gene (reference sequence). CDR3 length: 18 amino acids. Trimming shortened V by 4 bases and J by 2 bases, and 20 bases separated the two germline ends. The CDR3 DNA follows: TGTGCCAGCAGCTCACGGAGAGGCACGGGAGTCAACACCGGGGAGCTGTTTTTT. Its protein product is CASSSRRGTGVNTGELFF.

The chain links TRBV10-1 to TRBJ2-3; D is perhaps TRBD2 (6 bases). The CDR3 spans 12 residues. Germline CDR1 reads WNHNN; CDR2 reads SYGVQD (reference sequence). The ends were cut back, 6 bases at V and 6 bases at J, with 10 bases in the middle. The DNA of the CDR3 is TGCGCCAGCAGGAATCGGGGGGATACGCAGTATTTT. Its translation is CASRNRGDTQYF.

The chain combines TRBV6-5 with TRBJ1-1, with D hard to call. V was clipped by 7 bases and J by 1 base, with 10 bases between them. This CDR3 spans 13 amino acids. Germline V lookup: CDR1 MNHEY, CDR2 SVGAGI. This CDR3 reads CASKPLENTEAFF. CDR3 bases: TGTGCCAGCAAACCACTGGAGAACACTGAAGCTTTCTTT.

V gene TRBV28 combines with J gene TRBJ2-1, with unresolved D. Germline lookup yields CDR1 MDHEN and CDR2 SYDVKM. The germline V and J ends were trimmed by 5 bases and 4 bases, with 3 bases remaining between them. CDR3 length: 11 amino acids. The CDR3 DNA reads TGTGCCAGCAGTACTTACAATGAGCAGTTCTTC. Its translation: CASSTYNEQFF.

V and J are TRBV15 and TRBJ2-5; 10 bases align to TRBD2. From germline, CDR1 is LNHNV and CDR2 YYDKDF (reference sequence). This CDR3 comprises 17 residues. V shed 1 base, J shed 4 bases, and the junction held 9 bases outside the gene matches. The CDR3 region is CATSRVRASGSAETQYF. The CDR3 coding sequence is TGTGCCACCAGCAGAGTCAGGGCTAGCGGGAGCGCAGAGACCCAGTACTTC. Full variable domain (outside the CDR3, taken from reference TRBV15 and TRBJ2-5): DAMVIQNPRYQVTQFGKPVTLSCSQTLNHNVMYWYQQKSSQAPKLLFHYYDKDFNNEADTPDNFQSRRPNTSFCFLDIRSPGLGDTAMYLCATSRVRASGSAETQYFGPGTRLLVL.

The chain joins TRBV29-1 to TRBJ2-5; tentatively, D is TRBD1 (6 bases). Per the germline V gene, CDR1 is SQVTM and CDR2 is ANQGSEA. The CDR3 loop spans 11 amino acids. The DNA for the CDR3 is TGCAGTGGGACAACAGGAGAGACCCAGTACTTC. Translated: CSGTTGETQYF.

The chain has TRBV2 and TRBJ2-1, with 7 bases matching TRBD2. The germline CDR1 and CDR2 sequences are SNHLY and FYNNEI. The CDR3 is 15 amino acids. V lost 1 base to trimming and J lost 2 bases; unmatched junction nucleotides: 2. The CDR3 reads CASSEDGGTYNEQFF. CDR3 bases: TGTGCCAGCAGTGAAGACGGGGGGACCTACAATGAGCAGTTCTTC.

The genes are TRBV18 and TRBJ1-3; D not resolved. The germline CDR1 and CDR2 sequences are KGHSH and LQKENI. Trimming left V 6 bases short and J 2 bases short, with 11 bases between. The CDR3 sequence is 14 residues long. The CDR3 nucleotides are TGTGCCAGCTCCTCATCAGCGGCTGGAAACACCATATATTTT. It is translated as CASSSSAAGNTIYF.

The chain employs TRBV10-3 and TRBJ2-2; TRBD2 aligns across 9 bases. The trim removed 3 bases at V and 1 base at J, leaving 6 bases unmatched. In germline, CDR1 is ENHRY, CDR2 SYGVKD. The CDR3 is 17 residues long. The CDR3 region is CAISESRLAVNTGELFF. The CDR3 DNA reads as TGTGCCATCAGTGAATCCCGACTAGCGGTGAACACCGGGGAGCTGTTTTTT.